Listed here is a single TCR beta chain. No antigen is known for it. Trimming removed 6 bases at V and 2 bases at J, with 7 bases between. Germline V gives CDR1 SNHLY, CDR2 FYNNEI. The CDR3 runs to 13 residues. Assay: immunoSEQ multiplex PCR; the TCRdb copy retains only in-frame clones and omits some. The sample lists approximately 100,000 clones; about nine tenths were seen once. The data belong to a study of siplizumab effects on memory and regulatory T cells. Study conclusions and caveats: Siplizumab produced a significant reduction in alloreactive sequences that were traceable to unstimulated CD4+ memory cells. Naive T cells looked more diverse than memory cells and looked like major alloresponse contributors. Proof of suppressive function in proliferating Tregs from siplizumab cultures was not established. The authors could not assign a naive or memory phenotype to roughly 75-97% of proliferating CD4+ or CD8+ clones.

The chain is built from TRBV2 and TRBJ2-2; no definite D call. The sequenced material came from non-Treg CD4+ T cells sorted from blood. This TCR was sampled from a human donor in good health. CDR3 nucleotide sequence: TGTGCCAGCAGGTGGCGTAACACCGGGGAGCTGTTTTTT. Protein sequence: CASRWRNTGELFF.